A selection of T cell receptor beta chains follows, all from one sample in a study of cytomegalovirus exposure and HLA in healthy donors. TCRdb's table, derived via immunoSEQ multiplex PCR, lists solely in-frame clones and lacks some. The table has tens of thousands of clones, around 75% seen once. The sample was PBMCs. These receptors came from a woman under 40 in good health and CMV-seropositive. Each CDR3 is given with its conserved first and last residue. A D gene is named only where the DNA matches it firmly. Not every row has a clone size; where given, it reads once, few, many or a size class.

v_gene	j_gene	d_gene	abundance	CDR3nt	CDR3aa
TRBV28	TRBJ1-5	-	once	TGTGCCAGCAGTGGGGGGGGCGGGCAGGGAACCCGGCCCCAGCATTTT	CASSGGGGQGTRPQHF
TRBV18	TRBJ2-5	-	-	TGTGCCAGCTCACCTTTGACAGGTCTGGGAGAGACCCAGTACTTC	CASSPLTGLGETQYF
TRBV10-1	TRBJ2-7	TRBD2	-	TGCGCCAGCAGCCGGACTAGCGGGAGGGCCGGAGGAGAGCAGTACTTC	CASSRTSGRAGGEQYF
TRBV5-1	TRBJ1-5	-	-	TGCGCCAGCAGCTTGGAGGGGGTTGAGCCCCAGCATTTT	CASSLEGVEPQHF
TRBV19	TRBJ2-1	-	-	TGTGCCAGTAGTCCGGCGGTAAGCTCCTACAATGAGCAGTTCTTC	CASSPAVSSYNEQFF
TRBV28	TRBJ2-1	-	few	TGTGCCAGCAGTTTATTGATCCAGGGCTCCTACAATGAGCAGTTCTTC	CASSLLIQGSYNEQFF
TRBV28	TRBJ2-7	TRBD2	-	TGTGCCAGCAGTTTAATTTCGGGACTAGCGTCGAGCGAGCAGTACTTC	CASSLISGLASSEQYF
TRBV11-3	TRBJ2-7	TRBD1	-	TGTGCCAGCAGCCTTACAGGGGACGAGCAGTACTTC	CASSLTGDEQYF
TRBV18	TRBJ2-1	-	-	TGTGCCAGCTCACTTAAACAGGGAGGGGACAATAATGAGCAGTTCTTC	CASSLKQGGDNNEQFF
TRBV6-6	TRBJ2-7	-	-	TGTGCCAGCAGTTACTCCCCGACCCCGGGTTACGAGCAGTACTTC	CASSYSPTPGYEQYF
TRBV7-9	TRBJ2-1	TRBD2	-	TGTGCCAGCAGCTCTTTTGCCGGGACTAGCCTTGAGCAGTTCTTC	CASSSFAGTSLEQFF
TRBV29-1	TRBJ1-1	-	-	TGCAGCGTTGAAGGCAGGGTTTCGAACACTGAAGCTTTCTTT	CSVEGRVSNTEAFF
TRBV5-1	TRBJ2-1	-	few	TGTTTTTTTTTCAAGCAGAAGGCGGCATACGATGAGCAGTTCTTC	CFFFKQKAAYDEQFF
TRBV5-1	TRBJ2-3	TRBD2	-	TGCGCCAGCAGCTTGGCCGTTGCTAGCGGGAACACAGATACGCAGTATTTT	CASSLAVASGNTDTQYF
TRBV7-9	TRBJ2-2	-	-	TGTGCCAGCAGCTTCGCGGGCAGGAACACCGGGGAGCTGTTTTTT	CASSFAGRNTGELFF
TRBV7-2	TRBJ2-1	TRBD1	medium-sized	TGTGCCAGCAGCTTAGGGACAGGCCCTTACAATGAGCAGTTCTTC	CASSLGTGPYNEQFF
TRBV6-1	TRBJ2-7	-	few	TGTGCCAGCAGTGAAGCGGAGAGCTCCTACGAGCAGTACTTC	CASSEAESSYEQYF
TRBV28	TRBJ2-1	TRBD1	-	TGTGCCAGCACCGGGACAGGGGGCCGCTCCTACAATGAGCAGTTCTTC	CASTGTGGRSYNEQFF
TRBV10-3	TRBJ2-6	-	-	TGTGCCACCAGGACAGCCAACTCTGGGGCCAACGTCCTGACTTTC	CATRTANSGANVLTF
TRBV11-3	TRBJ2-1	-	-	TGTGCCAGCAGCTTAGATCTGGCCCCGGGGGACAATGAGCAGTTCTTC	CASSLDLAPGDNEQFF
TRBV7-2	TRBJ1-5	-	few	TGTGCCAGCAGCTTAGTAGCTCAGCCCCAGCATTTT	CASSLVAQPQHF
TRBV5-1	TRBJ2-3	TRBD1	-	TGCGCCAGCAGCCGGGACAGGGCGGGCGCAGATACGCAGTATTTT	CASSRDRAGADTQYF
TRBV27	TRBJ2-2	TRBD2	few	TGTGCCAGCAGCACCGGGACTAGCGGGAATACCGGGGAGCTGTTTTTT	CASSTGTSGNTGELFF
TRBV7-2	TRBJ2-3	-	-	TGTGCCAGCCTTAGACGGGTCACAGATACGCAGTATTTT	CASLRRVTDTQYF
TRBV5-4	TRBJ2-1	-	-	TGTGCCAGCAGCGATACAGACAGGTTCAATGAGCAGTTCTTC	CASSDTDRFNEQFF
TRBV6-5	TRBJ1-2	TRBD1	-	TGTGCCAGCAGTTACAACAGGGGGCTAGGCTACACCTTC	CASSYNRGLGYTF
TRBV7-7	TRBJ2-5	-	-	TGTGCTAGCAGCTTAGTCAGACAAGAGACCCAGTACTTC	CASSLVRQETQYF
TRBV29-1	TRBJ1-1	-	-	TGCAGCGCGAACAGGCTCTGGGACACTGAAGCTTTCTTT	CSANRLWDTEAFF
TRBV5-6	TRBJ1-4	TRBD1	few	TGTGCCAGCAGCTTTCTGATGGGGACAGCGACTAATGAAAAACTGTTTTTT	CASSFLMGTATNEKLFF
TRBV27	TRBJ2-1	TRBD2	-	TGTGCCAGCAGTTCCACGGGGGGGAATGAGCAGTTCTTC	CASSSTGGNEQFF
TRBV6-5	TRBJ2-3	-	-	TGTGCCAGCAGTTACCCGGTTATCCCTCTAGGGCAGTATTTT	CASSYPVIPLGQYF
TRBV9	TRBJ1-1	TRBD1	-	TGTGCCAGCAGCGTAGTAACAGGGGGGAACACTGAAGCTTTCTTT	CASSVVTGGNTEAFF
TRBV28	TRBJ2-3	-	-	TGTGCCAGCAGCGGGGGTCCCCCCAGCACAGATACGCAGTATTTT	CASSGGPPSTDTQYF
TRBV7-3	TRBJ2-7	TRBD1	-	TGTGCCAGCAGCTTTACAGGGGGCGAGCAGTACTTC	CASSFTGGEQYF
TRBV28	TRBJ2-1	TRBD2	-	TGTGCCAGCAGTCGGATCGGGACTAGCGGCTACAATGAGCAGTTCTTC	CASSRIGTSGYNEQFF
TRBV7-8	TRBJ2-2	TRBD2	-	TGTGCCAGCAGCCGCCCTAGCGGGAGATTTACCGGGGAGCTGTTTTTT	CASSRPSGRFTGELFF
TRBV7-2	TRBJ2-5	-	-	TGTGCCAGCAGCCCCCCGGGGGGCTTTGAGACCCAGTACTTC	CASSPPGGFETQYF
TRBV7-9	TRBJ1-4	-	-	TGTGCCAGCAGCTCCCCCATCGGGACTACTAATGAAAAACTGTTTTTT	CASSSPIGTTNEKLFF
TRBV13	TRBJ2-7	TRBD2	-	TGTGCCAGCAGCCCTGCTAGCGGGTACGAGCAGTACTTC	CASSPASGYEQYF